The 18 T cell receptor beta chains below were found in one sample sequenced in a study of blood T cells in healthy people across ages. Through a sample-barcoded 5' primer and a J-beta primer mix, a second PCR was run for 7 to 11 cycles. TCRdb processed the 5' RACE reads anew with MiXCR; each CDR3 protein has one entry. The table shows around 670,000 distinct CDR3 sequences, with 25% to 35% occurring only once. The sequenced sample was blood. These receptors all stem from a woman aged 80 or over in good health.

Comments on this clonotype: This clone may be a read error of a much larger clone one base away. The rearrangement uses TRBV29-1 and TRBJ1-5, with 10 bases identical to TRBD1. Germline V CDR1 and CDR2: SQVTM, ANQGSEA. The CDR3 is 13 residues long. Trimming at V came to 4 bases and at J to 5 bases, leaving 2 bases not matched to a gene. The CDR3 here is CSVVGQGDQPQHF. CDR3 sequence (DNA): TGCAGCGTTGTAGGACAGGGGGATCAGCCCCAGCATTTT.

At least ten counts were recorded for this clonotype. This chain uses TRBV2 with TRBJ2-7; 8 bases agree with TRBD1. Germline lookup yields CDR1 SNHLY and CDR2 FYNNEI. After removal of 4 bases from V and 4 bases from J, the junction contained 9 bases not matched to a gene. There are 15 residues in the CDR3. For the CDR3, the DNA is TGTGCCAGCAGTGGGAGGACAGGGATAAGTTACGAGCAGTACTTC. Translating it yields CASSGRTGISYEQYF.

This clonotype was counted only a few times. This may come from a read error, since a much larger clone is one base off. The chain links TRBV5-1 to TRBJ2-6, with 7 bases aligning to TRBD1. CDR1 and CDR2 (germline): SGHRS, YFSETQ. The CDR3 consists of 16 residues. The CDR3 protein is CASSLDRGSGVNVLTF. CDR3 DNA sequence: TGCGCCAGCAGCTTGGACAGGGGCTCTGGGGTCAACGTCCTGACTTTC.

This clonotype was counted a single time. This could be a read error, since a much larger clone is one nucleotide away. The chain links TRBV7-2 to TRBJ1-4, with D hard to call. Germline V gene lookup returns CDR1 SGHTA and CDR2 FQGNSA. The CDR3 is made up of 13 amino acids. CDR3 region: CASNLVMSQELFF. For the CDR3, the DNA is TGTGCCAGCAACTTAGTAATGTCGCAGGAACTGTTTTTT. Combining the CDR3 with reference TRBV7-2 and TRBJ1-4 gives the whole variable domain GAGVSQSPSNKVTEKGKDVELRCDPISGHTALYWYRQSLGQGLEFLIYFQGNSAPDKSGLPSDRFSAERTGGSVSTLTIQRTQQEDSAVYLCASNLVMSQELFFGSGTQLSVL.

In its sample, this clonotype was seen many times. A much larger clone lies a single base off, so this may be a read error. In nucleotides, the CDR3 is TGCGCCAGCAGCCAAGCTCATCGGCAGGCAGGGGTCTCTGGTGAGCAGTACTTC. Translation gives CASSQAHRQAGVSGEQYF. The rearrangement links TRBV4-3 to TRBJ2-5; maybe TRBD1 (6 bases). The CDR3 runs to 18 residues. V dropped 1 base and J dropped 11 bases, with 29 bases sitting between them. Germline V gene sequence: CDR1 LGHNA, CDR2 YSLEER.

This clonotype was detected ten times or more. The J gene is TRBJ1-2, the V gene TRBV3-1; D gene uncertain. V lost 0 bases and J lost 4, with 21 bases in between. The CDR3 length is 18 residues. The V gene's germline CDR1 is LGHDT and CDR2 YNNKEL (reference sequence). CDR3 DNA sequence: TGTGCCAGCAGCCAAGATCAAGGAGTTGGTTACCGGGGCTATGGCTACACCTTC. Translating gives CASSQDQGVGYRGYGYTF.

This clonotype was counted at least ten times. The chain couples TRBV24-1 to TRBJ2-1; D not certain. Germline V gene lookup returns CDR1 KGHDR and CDR2 SFDVKD. This CDR3 spans 11 amino acids. The ends were cut back, 3 bases at V and 8 bases at J, with 4 bases in the middle. In nucleotides, the CDR3 is TGTGCCACCAGTGATCAATATGAGCAGTTCTTC. It specifies CATSDQYEQFF.

The V gene is TRBV5-1, the J gene TRBJ1-1; D remains unclear. The ends were cut back, 0 bases at V and 1 base at J, with 13 bases in the middle. The CDR3 is 16 residues long. Germline V gene lookup returns CDR1 SGHRS and CDR2 YFSETQ. CDR3 coding DNA: TGCGCCAGCAGCTTGGTCGGTACAGCTCCGAACACTGAAGCTTTCTTT. Amino acids: CASSLVGTAPNTEAFF.

This clonotype was seen just once. This sequence joins TRBV12-3 or TRBV12-4 and TRBJ1-1; unclear D gene. Trimming removed 1 base from V and 5 bases from J, with 8 bases in between. The CDR3 spans 13 residues. CDR3 DNA: TGTGCCAGCAGTTTAGTTGTGGGGACTGAAGCTTTCTTT. As protein: CASSLVVGTEAFF.

The chain uses TRBV5-1 and TRBJ2-5, with 12 nucleotides matching TRBD2. V was clipped by 1 base and J by 11 bases; unmatched bases: 12. CDR1 is SGHRS, CDR2 YFSETQ, per germline. There are 16 residues in the CDR3. The CDR3 spells CASSLRLAGGQEEQYF. The CDR3 DNA reads TGCGCCAGCAGCTTGCGTCTAGCGGGGGGGCAGGAAGAGCAGTACTTC.

This chain joins TRBV10-3 and TRBJ2-1, with 9 bases matching TRBD2. The germline V gene has CDR1 ENHRY and CDR2 SYGVKD. The V and J ends lost 2 bases and 2 bases, in that order; junction bases with no gene match: 1. There are 15 residues in the CDR3. The CDR3 coding sequence is TGTGCCATCAGTGAGAAGCGGGAGGCCTACAATGAGCAGTTCTTC. Residues: CAISEKREAYNEQFF.

This chain connects TRBV12-3 or TRBV12-4 to TRBJ2-6, with a possible D match to TRBD2 (5 bases). The CDR3 covers 16 residues. The V gene lost 3 bases and the J gene lost 0 bases, with 9 bases spanning the gap. The CDR3 spells CASSFRGYSGANVLTF. The CDR3 nucleotides read TGTGCCAGCAGTTTTCGAGGGTACTCTGGGGCCAACGTCCTGACTTTC.

The V and J genes are TRBV5-1 and TRBJ2-7, with D uncertain. The CDR3 loop spans 14 amino acids. Germline V gene data show CDR1 as SGHRS and CDR2 as YFSETQ. V was pared by 0 bases and J by 0 bases, with 7 bases between. As DNA, the CDR3 is TGCGCCAGCAGCTTGGAAGACGGCTCCTACGAGCAGTACTTC. This gives the protein CASSLEDGSYEQYF.

This clonotype was observed a handful of times. A much larger clone lies one base from this, so it may be a read error. This chain uses TRBV20-1 with TRBJ2-7; 11 bases are shared with TRBD2. Germline loops: CDR1 DFQATT, CDR2 SNEGSKA (reference sequence). The CDR3 is made up of 13 amino acids. The trim removed 5 bases at V and 7 bases at J, leaving 7 bases unmatched. The CDR3 loop is CSAGGTSGNEQYF. The CDR3 DNA reads as TGCAGTGCTGGTGGGACTAGCGGAAATGAGCAGTACTTC.

This clonotype came up many times. V is TRBV30 and J is TRBJ2-7; TRBD1 is a possible D gene (5 bases). Germline V gene data show CDR1 as GTSNPN and CDR2 as SVGIG (reference sequence). CDR3 length: 12 residues. The V gene lost 5 bases and the J gene lost 1 base, with 9 bases spanning the gap. The CDR3 loop is CAWGAGSYEQYF. Written as DNA, the CDR3 is TGTGCCTGGGGGGCCGGGTCCTACGAGCAGTACTTC.

This clonotype was seen at least ten times. V and J are TRBV5-1 and TRBJ2-7; D is undetermined. With 2 bases removed from V and 5 bases from J, the gap between germline ends came to 14 bases. The CDR3 has 14 amino acids. Germline values: CDR1 SGHRS, CDR2 YFSETQ. CDR3 coding DNA: TGCGCCAGCAGCTTATACCTCCGAAGGGACGAGCAGTACTTC. Amino acid sequence: CASSLYLRRDEQYF.

The genes are TRBV5-4 and TRBJ2-1, with 9 bases identical to TRBD2. The J call could be wrong; TRBJ2-7 is a better fit for the DNA end. The CDR3 sequence is 15 residues long. The germline V gene has CDR1 SGHNT and CDR2 YYREEE (reference sequence). The CDR3 nucleotides read TGTGCCAGCAACAGAGCGGGGGGCTCCTACAATGAGCAGTACTTC. Translated, it gives CASNRAGGSYNEQYF.

Of note for this clonotype: A much larger clone lies one base from this, so it may be a read error. This chain connects TRBV6-6 to TRBJ2-1; 10 bases agree with TRBD2. Germline CDR1 MNHNY, CDR2 SVGAGI (reference sequence). V was clipped by 2 bases and J by 13 bases; unmatched bases: 5. The CDR3 covers 13 residues. The CDR3 sequence: CASSYLAGETQFF. The DNA of the CDR3 is TGTGCCAGCAGTTACCTAGCGGGAGAGACCCAGTTCTTC.